The sequence of this T cell receptor beta chain was determined in a study of CD8 T cells in Susac syndrome. From blood CD8+ and CD4+ T cells, the TCR beta chain was sequenced. General study points: TCR sequencing and HLA analysis covered a relatively small number of individuals.

As concerns this clonotype: The antigen is undetermined.

The RNA input was about 0.5 to 1 ug, and it was reverse transcribed with random hexamers. Amplification of the TCR beta CDR3 was carried out by immunoSEQ multiplex PCR, which spanned a total of 54 Vbeta and 13 Jbeta segments. One entry per CDR3 protein results from TCRdb running MiXCR on the immunoSEQ multiplex PCR reads. The sample lists roughly 220,000 distinct CDR3 sequences, over 90% occurring once. The TCR comes from a human donor with Susac syndrome. Material: CD4+ T cells from PBMCs.

CDR3 coding DNA: TGTGCCAGCAGTTACTCAGAGGTCAGAGCCTACGAGCAGTACTTC. It translates to CASSYSEVRAYEQYF. The chain carries TRBV6-2 or TRBV6-3 and TRBJ2-7; D not resolved. V dropped 0 bases and J dropped 2 bases, with 11 bases sitting between them. This CDR3 has 15 amino acids. Germline V gene sequence: CDR1 MNHEY, CDR2 SVGEGT.